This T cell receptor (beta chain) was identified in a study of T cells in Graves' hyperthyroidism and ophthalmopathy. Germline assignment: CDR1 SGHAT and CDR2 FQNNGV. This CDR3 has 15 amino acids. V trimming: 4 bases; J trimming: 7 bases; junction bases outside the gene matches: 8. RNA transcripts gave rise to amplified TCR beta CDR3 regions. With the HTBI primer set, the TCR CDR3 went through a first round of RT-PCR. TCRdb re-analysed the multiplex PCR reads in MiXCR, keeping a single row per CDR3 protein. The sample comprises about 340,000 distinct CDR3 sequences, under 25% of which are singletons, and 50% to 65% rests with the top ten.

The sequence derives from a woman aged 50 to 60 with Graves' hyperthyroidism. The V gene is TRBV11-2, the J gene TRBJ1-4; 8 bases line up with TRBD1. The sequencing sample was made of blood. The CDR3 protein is CASSSRQGLGEKLFF. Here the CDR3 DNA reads TGTGCCAGCAGCTCTCGACAGGGGTTGGGTGAAAAACTGTTTTTT.